This T cell receptor beta chain was sequenced during a study of vaccination effects on CD4 cells after COVID-19. Antigen-specific CD4+ T cells were expanded with viral peptide pools in the ViraFEST assay before sequencing. Upon completion of more than 9 days in culture, CD4+ T cells were isolated. Each participant was administered two doses of either the BNT162b2 or the mRNA-1273 vaccine. Vaccinated participants had no history of SARS-CoV-2 infection and tested negative for nucleocapsid antibodies. Culturing of a few million PBMC per well took place with approximately 10 IU/ml IL-2 and approximately 9.1 ug/ml peptides. The authors exchanged half the medium for IL-2 medium on days 3 and 7. Some clones are missing from TCRdb's copy, which holds only in-frame ones; the method was immunoSEQ multiplex PCR. This sample has some 29,000 clones, with roughly 71% found just once. Details on this clone: The antigen remains undetermined.

The sample here was CD4+ T cells from PBMCs cultured with HCoV-OC43 spike peptides, taken after COVID-19 vaccination. Regarding subset: HCoV-OC43 spike overlapping peptide pool stimulation. The clonotype was recovered from a human donor who received a COVID-19 vaccine.

CDR3 loop: CASSYDRQYEQYF. The CDR3 bases are TGTGCCAGCAGTTACGACAGACAGTACGAGCAGTACTTC. The chain recombines TRBV6-5 with TRBJ2-7, with TRBD1 as a possible D gene (5 bases). CDR3 length: 13 residues. The ends were cut back, 2 bases at V and 4 bases at J, with 9 bases in the middle. Per germline, CDR1 MNHEY and CDR2 SVGAGI.